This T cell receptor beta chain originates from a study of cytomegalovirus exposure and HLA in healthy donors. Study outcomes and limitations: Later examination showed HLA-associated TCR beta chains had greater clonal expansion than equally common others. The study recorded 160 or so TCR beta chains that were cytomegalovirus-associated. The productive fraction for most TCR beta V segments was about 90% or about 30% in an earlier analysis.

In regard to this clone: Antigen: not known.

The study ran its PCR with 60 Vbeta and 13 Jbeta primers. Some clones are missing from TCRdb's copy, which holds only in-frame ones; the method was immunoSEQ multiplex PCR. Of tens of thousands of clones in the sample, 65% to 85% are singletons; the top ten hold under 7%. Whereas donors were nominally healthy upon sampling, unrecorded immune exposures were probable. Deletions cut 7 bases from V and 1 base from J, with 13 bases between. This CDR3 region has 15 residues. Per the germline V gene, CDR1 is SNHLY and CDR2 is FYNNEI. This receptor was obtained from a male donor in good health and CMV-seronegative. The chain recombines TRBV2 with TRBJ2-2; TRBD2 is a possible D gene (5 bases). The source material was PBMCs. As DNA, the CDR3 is TGTGCCAGCACCGGAGGCGTGGGGAACACCGGGGAGCTGTTTTTT. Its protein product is CASTGGVGNTGELFF.